This T cell receptor (beta chain) stems from a study of blood T cell repertoires in COVID-19. Study details: Acute and convalescent COVID-19 samples came from the United States, Italy and Spain. Sample material is recorded as cDNA or gDNA derived from T cells, B-cell-depleted T cells, or PBMCs.

In the source study's methods: Amplification from reference gene primers served as the basis for estimated nucleated cell counts. Sequencing used immunoSEQ multiplex PCR; TCRdb keeps in-frame clones, though not all of them. That table furnishes V, J and clone size, whereas the DNA furnished D and trimming. The table shows some 61,000 clones, with nearly 90% occurring only once. The germline V and J ends were trimmed by 1 base and 4 bases, with 8 bases remaining between them. Looked up from germline, CDR1 is SGHRS and CDR2 is YFSETQ. This CDR3 is built from 13 residues. This chain connects TRBV5-1 to TRBJ2-5; D is possibly TRBD2 (5 bases). This receptor was taken from a man in his sixties with acute or convalescent COVID-19. The sequenced material came from peripheral blood. The CDR3 DNA sequence: TGCGCCAGCAGCTTGTGGGGAGCAGAGACCCAGTACTTC. It specifies CASSLWGAETQYF.